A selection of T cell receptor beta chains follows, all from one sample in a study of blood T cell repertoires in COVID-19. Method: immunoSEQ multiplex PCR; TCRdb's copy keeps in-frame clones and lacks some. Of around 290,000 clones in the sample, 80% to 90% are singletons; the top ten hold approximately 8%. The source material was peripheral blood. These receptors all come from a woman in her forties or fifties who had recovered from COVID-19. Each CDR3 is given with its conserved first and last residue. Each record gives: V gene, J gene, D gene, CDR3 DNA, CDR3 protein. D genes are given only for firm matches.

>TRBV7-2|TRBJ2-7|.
TGTGCCAGCAGCGGCGGGCGGTTCGGGTCCTACGAGCAGTACTTC
CASSGGRFGSYEQYF
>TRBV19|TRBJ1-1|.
TGTGCCAGTAGTACAACAGGGAACACTGAAGCTTTCTTT
CASSTTGNTEAFF
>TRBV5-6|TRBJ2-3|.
TGTGCCAGCAGCTTGGCCGGGGGTGTGGATACGCAGTATTTT
CASSLAGGVDTQYF
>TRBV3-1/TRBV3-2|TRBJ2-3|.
TGTGCCAGCAGCCAAGCGGGAGTAAGCACAGATACGCAGTATTTT
CASSQAGVSTDTQYF
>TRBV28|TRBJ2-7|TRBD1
TGTGCCAGCGGTAGACAGGGTATGTCTCGGAACGAGCAGTACTTC
CASGRQGMSRNEQYF
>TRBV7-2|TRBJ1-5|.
TGTGCCAGCAGCTTACCCGGGGGGCAGGGGCGTCAGCCCCAGCATTTT
CASSLPGGQGRQPQHF
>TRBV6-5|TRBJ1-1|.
TGTGCCAGCAGTTACTCGGGGGGAGAAGCTTTCTTT
CASSYSGGEAFF
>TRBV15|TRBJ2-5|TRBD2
TGTGCCACCAGCCGCGGGACTAGCGGGGCCGCCCCGAGCCAAGAGACCCAGTACTTC
CATSRGTSGAAPSQETQYF
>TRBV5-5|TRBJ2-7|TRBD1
TGTGCCAGCAGGACAGGGGGGATCTACGAGCAGTACTTC
CASRTGGIYEQYF
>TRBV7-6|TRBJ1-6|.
TGTGCCAGCAGCGCCGACAGCTCCTATAATTCACCCCTCCACTTT
CASSADSSYNSPLHF
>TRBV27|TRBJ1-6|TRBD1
TGTGCCAGCAGACGGGACAGTACTTCACCCCTCCACTTT
CASRRDSTSPLHF
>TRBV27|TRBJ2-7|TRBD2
TGTGCCAGCCTAGGACTGAACCTAGCGGGGGTGTCCTACGAGCAGTACTTC
CASLGLNLAGVSYEQYF
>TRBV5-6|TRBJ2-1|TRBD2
TGTGCCAGCAGCAGTACTAGCGGGGGCCCTAATGAGCAGTTCTTC
CASSSTSGGPNEQFF
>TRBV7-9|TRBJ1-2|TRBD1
TGTGCCAGCAGCCAAGGCACCGGGACAGGGAGCGACTATGGCTACACCTTC
CASSQGTGTGSDYGYTF
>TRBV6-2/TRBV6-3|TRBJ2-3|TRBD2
TGTGCCAGCAGTTCCGGGGGGAGCACAGATACGCAGTATTTT
CASSSGGSTDTQYF